This TCR beta chain was captured by sequencing in a study of T cell responses to AZD1222 COVID-19 vaccine. Findings and caveats of the study: Seropositive status at baseline applied to only five or six AZD1222 recipients.

Profiling relied on immunoSEQ multiplex PCR, and the TCRdb table lists in-frame clones only, not all of them. The sample lists some 150,000 clones; around 88% were seen once. Germline assignment: CDR1 MNHEY and CDR2 SMNVEV (reference sequence). The CDR3 is 15 amino acids. V dropped 8 bases and J dropped 3 bases, with 16 bases sitting between them. For this clone: Antigen unknown.

The chain couples TRBV27 to TRBJ2-2; TRBD2 might be the D (6 bases). The source of this sequence is an adult in good health. The starting material was peripheral blood, obtained on day 0 of MenACWY control vaccination. The DNA for the CDR3 is TGTGCCAGCGGAATCGGGGGTTCTTACACCGGGGAGCTGTTTTTT. Encoded protein: CASGIGGSYTGELFF.